This is a list of T cell receptor beta chains from one sample in a study of T cell repertoires in ileal Crohn's disease. The repertoire was sequenced with immunoSEQ multiplex PCR; TCRdb's copy has only in-frame clones and lacks some. Of around 7,500 clones in the sample, less than 75% were seen once. Sequenced sample: ileal tissue. The receptors come from an adult with Crohn's disease. The CDR3 runs from the conserved cysteine through the conserved F or W. The D gene is left open where the match is weak. The size of a clone is reported for some rows only, either as once, few or many, or as a class for expanded clones.

d_call	v_call	j_call	clone_size	cdr3_aa
-	TRBV4-2	TRBJ1-2	-	CASSQELATSNYGYTF
-	TRBV7-3	TRBJ1-3	-	CASSLQSSGNTIYF
TRBD1	TRBV28	TRBJ1-2	-	CASSDPGQGIWGYTF
-	TRBV27	TRBJ1-2	-	CASSLSAFGQGNYGYTF
-	TRBV28	TRBJ1-5	once	CASSLYQGRNQPQHF
TRBD2	TRBV30	TRBJ2-7	-	CAWTPPRGSGTYEQYF
-	TRBV4-3	TRBJ2-1	-	CASSQDRSGAKSNEQFF
TRBD1	TRBV5-1	TRBJ1-4	-	CASSTAQGTEKLFF
-	TRBV7-2	TRBJ2-7	-	CASSLRVAGRYEQYF
-	TRBV2	TRBJ2-7	-	CAGGGYSGPRDEQYF
TRBD1	TRBV5-1	TRBJ1-1	-	CASSRQGVSDTEAFF
TRBD1	TRBV10-2	TRBJ1-2	-	CASRLVQGGYYGYTF
TRBD2	TRBV6-6	TRBJ2-5	-	CASRLAGAHRETQYF
TRBD1	TRBV9	TRBJ2-7	few	CASSAWTGGISGDEQYF
-	TRBV6-1	TRBJ2-1	few	CASGRDIYNEQFF
TRBD1	TRBV6-6	TRBJ1-2	-	CASSLQGAYYGYTF
TRBD2	TRBV15	TRBJ2-4	-	CATSRGQRGVQNIQYF
TRBD1	TRBV19	TRBJ2-3	few	CASSIPGTGENTQYF
-	TRBV7-6	TRBJ1-3	-	CASSLARGLGNTIYF
TRBD1	TRBV7-2	TRBJ1-2	-	CASSLGTANYGYTF
-	TRBV27	TRBJ1-5	-	CASRGGGLQPQHF
TRBD2	TRBV9	TRBJ2-1	few	CASSVGGGTSNEQFF
-	TRBV27	TRBJ1-6	-	CASTHGVSSFYNSPLHF
-	TRBV19	TRBJ1-5	-	CASSPNQGKQPQHF